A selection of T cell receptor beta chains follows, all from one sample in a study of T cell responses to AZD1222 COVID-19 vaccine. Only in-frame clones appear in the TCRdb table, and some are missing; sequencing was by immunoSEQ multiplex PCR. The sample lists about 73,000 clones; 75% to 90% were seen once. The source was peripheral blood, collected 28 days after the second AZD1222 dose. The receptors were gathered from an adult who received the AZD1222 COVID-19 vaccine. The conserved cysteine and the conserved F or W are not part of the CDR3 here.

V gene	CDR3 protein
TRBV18	ASSPGPGDTIY
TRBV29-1	SVEGAGLTGNYEQY
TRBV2	ASGPGRNNSPLH
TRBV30	AWSVRQIETQY
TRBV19	ASKRGGNTDTQY
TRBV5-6	ASSIESSPLH
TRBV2	ASSGPVTGPSGNTIY
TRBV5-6	ASRYDRVGYT
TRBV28	ASSLPGGSRDTQY
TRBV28	ASSPSGGGYNEQF
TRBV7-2	ASSPPYGNGYT
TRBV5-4	ASSGPSGRTYTDTQY
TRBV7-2	ASSLGRGLAPQH
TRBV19	ATKRVGLAGGHNEQF
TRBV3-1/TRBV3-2	ASSGGRVNYGYT
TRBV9	ASSVRTGTYQETQY
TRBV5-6	ASSIYRGPSTDTQY
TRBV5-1	ASSLDRAKLF
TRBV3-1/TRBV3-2	ASSQVQGIGGYT
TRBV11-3	ASSLGETQY